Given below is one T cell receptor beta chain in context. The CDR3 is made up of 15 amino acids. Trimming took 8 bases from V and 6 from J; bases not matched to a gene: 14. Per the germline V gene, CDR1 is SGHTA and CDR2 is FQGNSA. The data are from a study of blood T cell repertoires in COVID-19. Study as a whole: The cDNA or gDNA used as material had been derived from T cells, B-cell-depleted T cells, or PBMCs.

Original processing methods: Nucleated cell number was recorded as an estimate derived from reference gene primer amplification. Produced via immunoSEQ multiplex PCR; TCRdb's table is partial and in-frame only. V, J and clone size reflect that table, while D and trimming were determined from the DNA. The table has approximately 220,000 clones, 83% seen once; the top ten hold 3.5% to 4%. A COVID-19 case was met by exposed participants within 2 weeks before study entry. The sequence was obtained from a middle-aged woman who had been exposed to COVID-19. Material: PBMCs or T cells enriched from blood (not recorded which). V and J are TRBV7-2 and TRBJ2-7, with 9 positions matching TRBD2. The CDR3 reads CASSPMASGVGEQYF. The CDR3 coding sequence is TGTGCCAGCTCCCCCATGGCTAGCGGGGTCGGCGAGCAGTACTTC.